This is a list of T cell receptor beta chains from one sample in a study of T cells in tumors after PD-1 blockade. Repertoires were generated with immunoSEQ multiplex PCR, while TCRdb's copy carries only in-frame clones and drops some. The data show 55,000 to 70,000 clones, around 77% seen once. Sequences were derived from PBMCs, sampled before anti-PD-1 treatment. The receptors derive from a human donor with basal cell carcinoma. CDR3s include the opening cysteine and the closing phenylalanine or tryptophan. Fields, in order: V gene, D gene, J gene, clone size, CDR3 DNA, CDR3 protein. A D gene is named only where the DNA matches it firmly. Size values are once, few and many counts, or a class for expanded clones, and some rows have none.

>TRBV3-1/TRBV3-2|NA|TRBJ2-2|NA
TGTGCCAGCAGCCAAGATCCTGGCGGCGGGGAGCTGTTTTTT
CASSQDPGGGELFF
>TRBV2|NA|TRBJ1-2|NA
TGTGCCAGCGGTCCCGAGGCAGCTAACTATGGCTACACCTTC
CASGPEAANYGYTF
>TRBV7-9|TRBD2|TRBJ2-1|NA
TGTGCCAGCAGCCAACTAGCGGGGAAATACGGTGAGCAGTTCTTC
CASSQLAGKYGEQFF
>TRBV6-5|NA|TRBJ2-7|NA
TGTGCCAGCAGTTACTCTGGGACACAGTACTTC
CASSYSGTQYF
>TRBV2|TRBD1|TRBJ2-3|few
TGTGCCAGCAGACCGGGACAGGGGGTCACAGATACGCAGTATTTT
CASRPGQGVTDTQYF
>TRBV10-1|NA|TRBJ2-3|NA
TGCGCCAGCAGTCCTAAGGCTAGGACAGATACGCAGTATTTT
CASSPKARTDTQYF
>TRBV12-2|NA|TRBJ2-7|NA
TGTGCAAGTCGCTTCTTGGGAGAAGAGTCCTACGAGCAGTACTTC
CASRFLGEESYEQYF
>TRBV5-6|NA|TRBJ1-2|NA
TGTGCCAGCAGCGGACAGTTGAATAACTATGGCTACACCTTC
CASSGQLNNYGYTF
>TRBV2|TRBD1|TRBJ2-1|NA
TGTGCCAGCAAACTCGACAGGGGGGGGTACAATGAGCAGTTCTTC
CASKLDRGGYNEQFF
>TRBV23-1|NA|TRBJ1-3|NA
TGCGCCCCACAGAGTGGAAACACCATATATTTT
CAPQSGNTIYF
>TRBV27|TRBD1|TRBJ2-7|NA
TGTGCCAGCAGTCCGCCGGACAGGGGGGCGTCCTACGAGCAGTACTTC
CASSPPDRGASYEQYF
>TRBV6-5|TRBD1|TRBJ2-1|once
TGTGCCAGCAGAGACAGGGATGAGCAGTTCTTC
CASRDRDEQFF
>TRBV6-1|NA|TRBJ2-3|NA
TGTGCCAGCAGTGAAGCCCCCACAGATACGCAGTATTTT
CASSEAPTDTQYF
>TRBV7-2|NA|TRBJ2-5|once
TGTGCCAGCAGCCTAGGAGTTAGTGTGGAGACCCAGTACTTC
CASSLGVSVETQYF
>TRBV29-1|NA|TRBJ1-3|once
TGCAGCGTCTCACCCTTGCCCGGTGGAAACACCATATATTTT
CSVSPLPGGNTIYF
>TRBV10-2|NA|TRBJ2-5|NA
TGCGCCAGCGCCCAGACCCTCCAAGAGACCCAGTACTTC
CASAQTLQETQYF
>TRBV3-1/TRBV3-2|TRBD1|TRBJ2-2|many
TGTGCCAGCAGCCAAGAAGGACAGGGTAACACCGGGGAGCTGTTTTTT
CASSQEGQGNTGELFF
>TRBV7-9|NA|TRBJ2-5|NA
TGTGCCAGCAGCTTAGAAGTGGTTGTGGAGACCCAGTACTTC
CASSLEVVVETQYF
>TRBV5-6|NA|TRBJ2-3|NA
TGTGCCAGCAGCTTGGAGGGTCTGACAGATACGCAGTATTTT
CASSLEGLTDTQYF
>TRBV5-8|TRBD1|TRBJ1-2|NA
TGTGCCAGCAGCTTGGGGACCGGGACAGGGGAGGGCTACACCTTC
CASSLGTGTGEGYTF
>TRBV2|NA|TRBJ1-2|NA
TGTGCCAGCAGTCTACAGGGTGAAGGCTATGGCTACACCTTC
CASSLQGEGYGYTF
>TRBV3-1/TRBV3-2|TRBD2|TRBJ2-7|once
TGTGCCAGCAGCCAAGACTCTTGGGGGGGCTCCTACGAGCAGTACTTC
CASSQDSWGGSYEQYF
>TRBV14|NA|TRBJ2-1|NA
TGTGCCAGCAGCCAAGACGCCACAACGGGTAATGAGCAGTTCTTC
CASSQDATTGNEQFF
>TRBV27|NA|TRBJ1-5|NA
TGTGCCAGCGGGGTAAGCAATCAGCCCCAGCATTTT
CASGVSNQPQHF
>TRBV4-1|NA|TRBJ1-2|once
TGCGCCAGCAGCCAAGACGGGACATTAGGCTACACCTTC
CASSQDGTLGYTF
>TRBV7-6|TRBD1|TRBJ2-5|few
TGTGCCAGCAGCCCATCACAGGGGCGGAGGGAGACCCAGTACTTC
CASSPSQGRRETQYF
>TRBV9|TRBD1|TRBJ1-1|NA
TGTGCCAGCAGCCAAGGGACAGCCCCGGTCTTCTTT
CASSQGTAPVFF
>TRBV6-5|NA|TRBJ2-7|NA
TGTGCCAGCAGTCCCCTCATAACAGGGTGGAACGAGCAGTACTTC
CASSPLITGWNEQYF
>TRBV7-9|NA|TRBJ1-1|NA
TGTGCCAGCAGCTTGAACATCGGTGGTGCTTTCTTT
CASSLNIGGAFF
>TRBV6-1|NA|TRBJ1-5|NA
TGTGCCAGCAGTGGTATCATGGGGGGCGCGGACCAGCCCCAGCATTTT
CASSGIMGGADQPQHF
>TRBV10-3|NA|TRBJ2-4|NA
TGTGCCATCAGTGAGTCTTTTTCTCTAGCCAAAAACATTCAGTACTTC
CAISESFSLAKNIQYF
>TRBV3-1/TRBV3-2|NA|TRBJ2-6|NA
TGTGCCAGCAGCCAAGGCGCGGACTCATCCTCTGGGGCCAACGTCCTGACTTTC
CASSQGADSSSGANVLTF
>TRBV27|NA|TRBJ1-1|NA
TGTGCCAGCAGCCGGGGGACACAGTACACTGAAGCTTTCTTT
CASSRGTQYTEAFF
>TRBV28|NA|TRBJ1-6|NA
TGTGCCAGCAGTCCGACGTCCCCCGGTAATTCACCCCTCCACTTT
CASSPTSPGNSPLHF
>TRBV7-3|NA|TRBJ1-6|NA
TGTGCCAGCAGCTTAGGCGGGGTTAATTCACCCCTCCACTTT
CASSLGGVNSPLHF
>TRBV30|TRBD1|TRBJ2-7|NA
TGTGCCTGGAGCCCCGGGACAGGGGGCCCCTACGAGCAGTACTTC
CAWSPGTGGPYEQYF
>TRBV5-1|NA|TRBJ2-7|NA
TGCGCCAGCAGCTTGGCGGGGGCCGCTAGCTCCTACGAGCAGTACTTC
CASSLAGAASSYEQYF
>TRBV20-1|TRBD2|TRBJ2-3|NA
TGCAGTGCTAGTCTCACTAGCGGAACAGATACGCAGTATTTT
CSASLTSGTDTQYF
>TRBV12-3/TRBV12-4|TRBD1|TRBJ2-2|NA
TGTGCCAGCAGTCGGACAGGAACCGGGGAGCTGTTTTTT
CASSRTGTGELFF
>TRBV5-6|NA|TRBJ1-1|NA
TGTGCCAGCAGCTTCGCGACAGAAGCTTTCTTT
CASSFATEAFF
>TRBV10-1|NA|TRBJ1-1|NA
TGCGCCAGCAGTGTGAAAGCTAACGCTGAAGCTTTCTTT
CASSVKANAEAFF
>TRBV5-1|NA|TRBJ1-6|NA
TGCGCCAGCAGCATGGTAGGGGGCTCCTATAATTCACCCCTCCACTTT
CASSMVGGSYNSPLHF
>TRBV9|NA|TRBJ1-3|few
TGTGCCAGCAGCGTATTCCCGACAATGGGGGTGAGCTCTGGAAACACCATATATTTT
CASSVFPTMGVSSGNTIYF
>TRBV3-1/TRBV3-2|TRBD1|TRBJ1-4|NA
TGTGCCAGCAGCCAGCGGGGACAGTCCAATGAAAAACTGTTTTTT
CASSQRGQSNEKLFF
>TRBV7-9|TRBD1|TRBJ1-2|NA
TGTGCCAGCAGCTTACCTGGACAGGCGGCGGATGGCTACACCTTC
CASSLPGQAADGYTF
>TRBV5-6|NA|TRBJ2-6|NA
TGTGCCAGCAGCCCCTATCTCTCTGGGGCCAACGTCCTGACTTTC
CASSPYLSGANVLTF
>TRBV15|NA|TRBJ2-1|NA
TGTGCCACCAGCAGGGAACTAGCAGGGTACAATGAGCAGTTCTTC
CATSRELAGYNEQFF
>TRBV7-9|TRBD1|TRBJ2-5|NA
TGTGCCAGCAGCTTAGCTACAGGGGCGGGAGAGACCCAGTACTTC
CASSLATGAGETQYF
>TRBV20-1|NA|TRBJ2-7|NA
TGCAGTGTCCATTCGGGCTACGAGCAGTACTTC
CSVHSGYEQYF
>TRBV18|TRBD1|TRBJ1-1|NA
TGTGCCAGCTCACCACAGGGGGCTGACACTGAAGCTTTCTTT
CASSPQGADTEAFF
>TRBV20-1|TRBD1|TRBJ2-3|NA
TGCAGTGCTAGTGGAGGACAGGGAATTGCAGATACGCAGTATTTT
CSASGGQGIADTQYF
>TRBV7-9|NA|TRBJ1-2|NA
TGTGCCAGCAGCTTAGTTGAGGGTCAAAGTGGCTACACCTTC
CASSLVEGQSGYTF
>TRBV9|NA|TRBJ1-1|NA
TGTGCCAGCAGCGTAGATGAGCTTTTGAACACTGAAGCTTTCTTT
CASSVDELLNTEAFF
>TRBV2|NA|TRBJ2-2|NA
TGTGCCAGCAGCAACAACAGGAGAAGGAACACCGGGGAGCTGTTTTTT
CASSNNRRRNTGELFF
>TRBV5-6|TRBD1|TRBJ1-1|NA
TGTGCCAGCAGCTTGCAGGGGGACAGCCCTAAGACTGAAGCTTTCTTT
CASSLQGDSPKTEAFF